This is a list of T cell receptor beta chains from one sample in a study of graft-versus-host responses after intestinal transplantation. Assay: immunoSEQ multiplex PCR; the TCRdb copy retains only in-frame clones and omits some. The repertoire holds more than 50,000 clones, under 90% seen once, with more than 1.5% in the top ten. The sample here was ileum tissue, taken more than 350 days after transplant. These receptors came from a human patient who received an intestinal transplant, so some T cells may come from the graft donor. Both conserved end residues are part of each CDR3. The D gene is left open where the match is weak. Clone size is not always given. Where it is, it says once, few, many or a class for expanded clones.

NA,TRBJ2-3,NA,TRBV4-1,TGCGCCAGCAGAGGAGGGATCATGACAGATACGCAGTATTTT,CASRGGIMTDTQYF
NA,TRBJ2-7,TRBD2,TRBV2,TGTGCCGGGAGGAGCGGGGGGGCCTACGAGCAGTACTTC,CAGRSGGAYEQYF
NA,TRBJ1-5,NA,TRBV13,TGTGCCAGCAGCTTAAGAGGGGTTCAGCCCCAGCATTTT,CASSLRGVQPQHF
NA,TRBJ1-2,NA,TRBV6-6,TGTGCCAGCAGTTTAGGACAGCAATATGGCTACACCTTC,CASSLGQQYGYTF
NA,TRBJ1-2,NA,TRBV30,TGTGCCTGGAGTGTAAGGCAGTTGCGTGGCTACACCTTC,CAWSVRQLRGYTF
once,TRBJ2-7,TRBD2,TRBV4-2,TGTGCCAGCAGCCCGAGGACCTGGACTAGCGGGAGCTACGAGCAGTACTTC,CASSPRTWTSGSYEQYF
NA,TRBJ2-7,NA,TRBV28,TGTGCCAGCAGTTCCCCGGGGTTCTACGAGCAGTACTTC,CASSSPGFYEQYF
NA,TRBJ2-1,NA,TRBV6-1,TGTGCCAGCAGTACCCGAACTAGCTCCTACAATGAGCAGTTCTTC,CASSTRTSSYNEQFF
once,TRBJ2-5,NA,TRBV9,TGTGCCAGCAGCGTAGAGGGGACATGGGCAGGGCATCACCAAGAGACCCAGTACTTC,CASSVEGTWAGHHQETQYF
NA,TRBJ1-4,NA,TRBV7-2,TGTGCCAGCAGCTCCGGTAGAGGCAGCGAAAAACTGTTTTTT,CASSSGRGSEKLFF
NA,TRBJ1-2,NA,TRBV5-1,TGCGCCAGCAGCAGTACCCTGGGGGCCACCTTC,CASSSTLGATF
once,TRBJ1-4,NA,TRBV6-1,NA,CASSGGGALMKNCFF
NA,TRBJ2-5,NA,TRBV28,TGTGCCAGCAGCATCGAACCGGGTCCCCAAGAGACCCAGTACTTC,CASSIEPGPQETQYF
NA,TRBJ1-2,NA,TRBV4-1,TGCGCCAGCAGCCAAGTGACAGCTGGGGATGGCTACACCTTC,CASSQVTAGDGYTF
NA,TRBJ1-1,NA,TRBV7-2,TGTGCCAGCAGCTTAGTGGTGCACATGAACACTGAAGCTTTCTTT,CASSLVVHMNTEAFF
NA,TRBJ1-2,TRBD1,TRBV6-5,TGTGCCAGCAGCTTTGGACAGGGAGATGGCTACACCTTC,CASSFGQGDGYTF
NA,TRBJ2-7,TRBD2,TRBV10-3,TGTGCCATCTCCACTAGCGGGGGCTACGAGCAGTACTTC,CAISTSGGYEQYF
NA,TRBJ1-4,NA,TRBV2,TGTGCCAGCAGTGATCCTACCAAACTGTTTTTT,CASSDPTKLFF
NA,TRBJ1-1,NA,TRBV7-9,TGTGCCAGCAGCTTGATAGGGGGGAACACTGAAGCTTTCTTT,CASSLIGGNTEAFF
NA,TRBJ2-7,NA,TRBV5-1,TGCGCCAGCAGCTTGGTGGGATACGAGCAGTACTTC,CASSLVGYEQYF
NA,TRBJ1-5,TRBD1,TRBV7-9,TGTGCCAGCAGCTTTGGGACAGGGATCAATCAGCCCCAGCATTTT,CASSFGTGINQPQHF
NA,TRBJ2-2,NA,TRBV2,TGTGCCAGCAGTGAAGCAGGGGCCGGGGAGCTGTTTTTT,CASSEAGAGELFF
NA,TRBJ2-6,TRBD1,TRBV6-5,TGTGCCAGCAGTTACTCGACAGGGGATGGGGCCAACGTCCTGACTTTC,CASSYSTGDGANVLTF
NA,TRBJ1-5,TRBD1,TRBV6-5,TGTGCCAGCAGTTGGGGACAGGGGCAGCCCCAGCATTTT,CASSWGQGQPQHF
NA,TRBJ1-2,TRBD1,TRBV2,TGTGCCAGCAGTCCCAGCACTATCGGGACAGGGGTCTATGGCTACACCTTC,CASSPSTIGTGVYGYTF
once,TRBJ1-6,NA,TRBV5-1,TGCGCCAGCAGACCGGCCTCCGAGGGGGTATCTTCACCCCTCCACTTT,CASRPASEGVSSPLHF
NA,TRBJ1-6,NA,TRBV2,TGTGCCAGCGGTTCGGGGCTTTCCTATAATTCACCCCTCCACTTT,CASGSGLSYNSPLHF
NA,TRBJ2-5,TRBD2,TRBV5-1,TGCGCCAGCAGCTCAGGGACTAGGAGGGAGAGAGAGACCCAGTACTTC,CASSSGTRRERETQYF
NA,TRBJ2-1,NA,TRBV15,TGTGCCACCAGCAGAGTACGGGAAAACTACAATGAGCAGTTCTTC,CATSRVRENYNEQFF
NA,TRBJ1-1,TRBD1,TRBV4-1,TGCGCCAGCAGCCAACCCCCCGGACAGGACACTGAAGCTTTCTTT,CASSQPPGQDTEAFF
NA,TRBJ2-1,TRBD2,TRBV27,TGTGCCAGCAGTCCTCGACTAGCGGAAAAGCGGAAGAGCTCCTACAATGAGCAGTTCTTC,CASSPRLAEKRKSSYNEQFF
NA,TRBJ2-3,TRBD2,TRBV28,TGTGCCAGCGGTCCCGATGGGAGGGAAGATACGCAGTATTTT,CASGPDGREDTQYF
NA,TRBJ1-4,NA,TRBV7-9,TGTGCCAGCAGCGCCCCCCTAGGGGAAAGTGAAAAACTGTTTTTT,CASSAPLGESEKLFF
few,TRBJ1-2,NA,TRBV5-4,TGTGCCAGCAGCTTGGACAACTATGGCTACACCTTC,CASSLDNYGYTF
NA,TRBJ2-3,NA,TRBV19,TGTGCCAGTAGTTCGGGACTCAGCACAGATACGCAGTATTTT,CASSSGLSTDTQYF
once,TRBJ2-7,TRBD1,TRBV9,TGTGCCAGCGGACCGGGACAGGGTTCCTACGAGCAGTACTTC,CASGPGQGSYEQYF
NA,TRBJ2-1,TRBD2,TRBV15,TGTGCCACCAGCAGTCAGCGGGAGGGAGGAAATGAGCAGTTCTTC,CATSSQREGGNEQFF
NA,TRBJ2-3,TRBD2,TRBV4-2,TGTGCCAGCAGCCCTTATCTGGCGGGAGATGTAGATACGCAGTATTTT,CASSPYLAGDVDTQYF
NA,TRBJ2-7,NA,TRBV28,TGTGCCAGCAGACCCAGGGGGGGTAGCTCCTACGAGCAGTACTTC,CASRPRGGSSYEQYF
NA,TRBJ2-7,TRBD1,TRBV6-5,TGTGCCAGCAGTTACTCAGGGTTCACAGGGGACGAGCAGTACTTC,CASSYSGFTGDEQYF
few,TRBJ2-1,NA,TRBV7-9,TGTGCCAGCAGCTTGGCCCCGAGGAGCTCCTACAATGAGCAGTTCTTC,CASSLAPRSSYNEQFF
NA,TRBJ2-3,TRBD2,TRBV4-1,TGCGCCAGCAGCCAAGTTCCTAGCGGGGCCCCAGATACGCAGTATTTT,CASSQVPSGAPDTQYF